This T cell receptor beta chain was captured in a study of blood T cell repertoires in COVID-19. About the research overall: Sites in the United States, Italy and Spain provided acute and convalescent COVID-19 samples. T cells, B-cell-depleted T cells, or PBMCs supplied cDNA or gDNA.

V was trimmed by 4 bases and J by 4 bases, leaving 14 bases between them. Germline V gene sequence: CDR1 LNHDA, CDR2 SQIVND (reference sequence). The CDR3 has 15 residues. Study processing details: Amplification with reference gene primers provided the estimates of nucleated cell counts. Only in-frame clones appear in the TCRdb table, and some are missing; sequencing was by immunoSEQ multiplex PCR. V, J and clone size are those of that table, while D and trimming were read from the DNA. The table has around 25,000 clones, roughly 71% seen once. This receptor was identified in a man aged 80 or over with active or convalescent COVID-19. The genes are TRBV19 and TRBJ2-1; a weak D match, TRBD1 (5 bases). Sequenced input: peripheral blood. The CDR3 DNA reads TGTGCCAGTAGTAAACAGGAGAACACATACAATGAGCAGTTCTTC. Protein product: CASSKQENTYNEQFF. Full variable domain (outside the CDR3, taken from reference TRBV19 and TRBJ2-1): DGGITQSPKYLFRKEGQNVTLSCEQNLNHDAMYWYRQDPGQGLRLIYYSQIVNDFQKGDIAEGYSVSREKKESFPLTVTSAQKNPTAFYLCASSKQENTYNEQFFGPGTRLTVL.